These 5 T cell receptor beta chains were sequenced from one sample in a study of identical twins. Each CDR3 protein is one row after TCRdb ran MiXCR on the 5' RACE reads. This sample has some 1,600,000 distinct CDR3 sequences; 32% occur once, and the top ten carry about 0.27%. The sample was cord blood. The receptors here all came from a newborn girl in good health.

The genes are TRBV3-1 and TRBJ2-7; 8 nucleotides line up with TRBD2. Germline V gives CDR1 LGHDT, CDR2 YNNKEL (reference sequence). J gave up 2 bases and V 4 bases, and 4 bases lay outside the gene matches. The CDR3 extends over 14 amino acids. The CDR3 DNA is TGTGCCAGCAGCCCCGGGGGGGGCCCCTACGAGCAGTACTTC. Protein sequence: CASSPGGGPYEQYF.

This clonotype was detected a few times. A junction boundary mismatches the germline segment, possibly from a read error. V is TRBV6-5 and J is TRBJ2-5; D may be TRBD1 (5 bases). The DNA matches TRBJ2-7 better at its end, which makes the J call doubtful. The CDR3 loop spans 14 amino acids. Germline CDR1 is MNHEY and CDR2 is SVGAGI. The CDR3 DNA is TGTGCCAGCAGTGACTCAGGGTTGAGCTACGAGCAGTACTTC. Its translation is CASSDSGLSYEQYF.

The CDR3 DNA reads TGCAGTGCTAGTGGCGGGGACTACACAGATACGCAGTATTTT. This gives the protein CSASGGDYTDTQYF. The V gene is TRBV20-1, the J gene TRBJ2-3; 7 positions agree with TRBD2. The CDR3 runs to 14 residues. Per germline, CDR1 DFQATT and CDR2 SNEGSKA (reference sequence). The J segment lost 2 bases and the V segment lost 3 bases, leaving 5 bases of the junction unmatched.

V is TRBV7-2 and J is TRBJ1-3; D call uncertain. V was shortened by 7 bases and J by 4 bases, with 5 bases between the two germline ends. Per germline, CDR1 SGHTA and CDR2 FQGNSA. The CDR3 is 11 amino acids. The DNA of the CDR3 is TGTGCCAGCAATCGGGGAAACACCATATATTTT. The encoded protein is CASNRGNTIYF.

Details on this clonotype: With a much larger clone just one base away, this may be a read error. The CDR3 spells CASTTAYNEQYF. The DNA for the CDR3 is TGTGCCAGCACCACTGCCTACAATGAGCAGTACTTC. The chain couples TRBV7-9 to TRBJ2-5; no clear D gene. CDR1 is SEHNR, CDR2 FQNEAQ, per germline (reference sequence). The CDR3 consists of 12 residues. Trimming shortened V by 7 bases and J by 11 bases, and 17 bases separated the two germline ends.